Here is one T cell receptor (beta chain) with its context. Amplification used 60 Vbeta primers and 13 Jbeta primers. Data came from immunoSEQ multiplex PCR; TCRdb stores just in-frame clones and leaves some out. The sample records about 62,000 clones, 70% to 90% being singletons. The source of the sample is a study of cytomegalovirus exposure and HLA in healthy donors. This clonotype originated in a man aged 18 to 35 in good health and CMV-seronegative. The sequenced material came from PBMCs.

CDR3 protein: CSAIPRLAGGQETQYF. The CDR3 region has the DNA TGCAGCGCTATACCCAGGCTAGCGGGGGGCCAAGAGACCCAGTACTTC. This chain uses TRBV29-1 with TRBJ2-5, with TRBD2 identical over 11 bases. The V gene end was trimmed by 7 bases and the J gene end by 1 base; junction bases not matched to a gene: 11. Germline lookup yields CDR1 SQVTM and CDR2 ANQGSEA. CDR3 length: 16 residues.